A single sample gave rise to the 20 T cell receptor beta chains below, sequenced in a study of Ad26.COV2.S vaccination and SARS-CoV-2 variants. Treatment specified: about 20 received Ad26.COV2.S at low or high dose, single or two shots; 5 received placebo; per-sample allocation not given. Sampling was performed 63 days after the first vaccine or placebo injection. Some clones are missing from TCRdb's copy, which holds only in-frame ones; the method was immunoSEQ multiplex PCR. The sample yields 400,000 to 450,000 clones, 80% to 95% seen once. The sequencing used peripheral blood, collected in a trial of Ad26.COV2.S vaccine versus placebo. These receptors were obtained from a person aged 18-65 years who received the Ad26.COV2.S COVID-19 vaccine or a placebo.

This chain links TRBV19 with TRBJ2-4, with 9 bases fitting TRBD2. The V and J ends lost 4 bases and 1 base, in that order; junction bases with no gene match: 14. The CDR3 runs 19 residues. Germline V gene sequence: CDR1 LNHDA, CDR2 SQIVND (reference sequence). CDR3 protein: CASSTPYRGGRAAKNIQYF. CDR3 bases: TGTGCCAGTAGTACCCCCTATCGGGGCGGGAGGGCCGCCAAAAACATTCAGTACTTC. The full variable domain, its missing parts supplied by reference TRBV19 and TRBJ2-4, is DGGITQSPKYLFRKEGQNVTLSCEQNLNHDAMYWYRQDPGQGLRLIYYSQIVNDFQKGDIAEGYSVSREKKESFPLTVTSAQKNPTAFYLCASSTPYRGGRAAKNIQYFGAGTRLSVL.

V usage is TRBV9 and J usage is TRBJ1-5; D uncertain. V was clipped by 3 bases and J by 0 bases, with 7 bases between them. There are 14 residues in the CDR3. CDR1 and CDR2 (germline): SGDLS, YYNGEE. The CDR3 DNA is TGTGCCAGCAGCGCAGGTAATAGCAATCAGCCCCAGCATTTT. This encodes CASSAGNSNQPQHF.

The CDR3 DNA follows: TGCAGCGTTCAGACGGGGTCCTACGAGCAGTACTTC. Translating it yields CSVQTGSYEQYF. The V call is TRBV29-1, the J call TRBJ2-7, with D possibly TRBD2 on 5 matching bases. The CDR3 consists of 12 residues. The V gene lost 5 bases and the J gene lost 1 base, with 9 bases spanning the gap. Germline CDR1 is SQVTM and CDR2 is ANQGSEA.

The chain carries TRBV12-3 or TRBV12-4 and TRBJ2-1; D may be TRBD1 (6 bases). The V end lost 8 bases, the J end lost 5 bases, and 13 bases lay between the germline ends. This CDR3 is built from 13 residues. CDR3 bases: TGTGCCAGCCGATCCGGGACACACAATGAGCAGTTCTTC. Its protein product is CASRSGTHNEQFF.

The chain uses TRBV7-9 and TRBJ2-7; D remains unclear. V lost 6 bases, J lost 3 bases, and 12 bases lay in between. The germline CDR1 and CDR2 sequences are SEHNR and FQNEAQ (reference sequence). The CDR3 totals 13 residues. CDR3 amino acids: CASSTRSGYEQYF. CDR3 coding DNA: TGTGCCAGCAGTACTCGGAGTGGCTACGAGCAGTACTTC.

This sequence joins TRBV30 and TRBJ2-3; TRBD1 aligns across 8 bases. Per the germline V gene, CDR1 is GTSNPN and CDR2 is SVGIG (reference sequence). The CDR3 consists of 17 residues. Trimming took 0 bases from V and 3 from J; bases not matched to a gene: 11. The CDR3 bases are TGTGCCTGGAGTGTACGAATGACAGGGGCCAGGACAGATACGCAGTATTTT. It specifies CAWSVRMTGARTDTQYF.

This clone was detected only a few times. V gene TRBV6-1 combines with J gene TRBJ2-7, with D possibly matching TRBD2 (5 bases). V dropped 2 bases and J dropped 2 bases, with 13 bases sitting between them. Germline-derived CDR1 and CDR2 are MNHNS and SASEGT. There are 15 residues in the CDR3. CDR3 bases: TGTGCCAGCAGTGAAACCGCCGACGGGACCTACGAGCAGTACTTC. Protein sequence: CASSETADGTYEQYF.

About this clone: Other DNA sequences of this sample code for an identical CDR3. V gene TRBV7-9 combines with J gene TRBJ2-3, with unresolved D. Trimming pared 1 base from V and 1 base from J, leaving 3 bases between. CDR1 SEHNR and CDR2 FQNEAQ come from the germline V gene (reference sequence). CDR3 length equals 13 residues. The CDR3 sequence is CASSLDGTDTQYF. Here the CDR3 DNA reads TGTGCCAGCAGCTTAGACGGCACAGATACGCAGTATTTT.

V gene TRBV28 combines with J gene TRBJ2-7, with 11 bases identical to TRBD2. Germline V gene lookup returns CDR1 MDHEN and CDR2 SYDVKM. J gave up 6 bases and V 6 bases, and 7 bases lay outside the gene matches. This CDR3 has 14 amino acids. CDR3 DNA: TGTGCCAGCAGCGGGACTAGCGGCTTCCCCGAGCAGTACTTC. It specifies CASSGTSGFPEQYF.

This rearrangement joins TRBV27 to TRBJ2-7; D possibly matches TRBD1 or TRBD2 (5 bases each). V gave up 6 bases and J gave up 4 bases, with 13 bases separating them. This CDR3 is built from 13 residues. CDR1 is MNHEY and CDR2 is SMNVEV in the germline V gene (reference sequence). The chain's CDR3 is CASRGDHKYEQYF. CDR3 coding DNA: TGTGCCAGCAGAGGGGACCACAAATACGAGCAGTACTTC.

The V gene is TRBV2, the J gene TRBJ1-1, with D perhaps TRBD1 (5 bases). The ends were cut back, 6 bases at V and 1 base at J, with 12 bases in the middle. This CDR3 is built from 14 residues. Per the germline V gene, CDR1 is SNHLY and CDR2 is FYNNEI. CDR3 region: CASSYGGQNTEAFF. The CDR3 nucleotides are TGTGCCAGCAGCTATGGGGGTCAGAACACTGAAGCTTTCTTT.

CDR3 sequence: CASSLGVSTNEKLFF. CDR3 bases: TGTGCCAGCAGCTTGGGGGTGTCCACTAATGAAAAACTGTTTTTT. V and J are TRBV5-5 and TRBJ1-4; D is unresolved. Germline V lookup: CDR1 SGHKS, CDR2 YYEKEE (reference sequence). The length of the CDR3 is 15 residues. Trimming removed 0 bases at V and 2 bases at J, with 8 bases between.

The DNA of the CDR3 is TGTGCCAGCAAGGCTAGCGGAAGCACAGATACGCAGTATTTT. It translates to CASKASGSTDTQYF. The chain recombines TRBV6-4 with TRBJ2-3; 7 bases are a match to TRBD2. This CDR3 is 14 amino acids long. CDR1 is MRHNA, CDR2 SNTAGT, per germline. Trimming took 7 bases from V and 0 from J; bases not matched to a gene: 4.

The V call is TRBV7-2, the J call TRBJ2-5, with D unclear. V was shortened by 5 bases and J by 5 bases, with 12 bases between the two germline ends. This CDR3 contains 13 residues. The germline CDR1 and CDR2 sequences are SGHTA and FQGNSA. The CDR3 loop reads CASSRHQLETQYF. The DNA of the CDR3 is TGTGCCAGCAGCCGACACCAGCTGGAGACCCAGTACTTC. The entire variable domain, with the rest obtained from reference TRBV7-2 and TRBJ2-5, is as follows: GAGVSQSPSNKVTEKGKDVELRCDPISGHTALYWYRQSLGQGLEFLIYFQGNSAPDKSGLPSDRFSAERTGGSVSTLTIQRTQQEDSAVYLCASSRHQLETQYFGPGTRLLVL.

The gene calls are TRBV5-5 and TRBJ1-6; 11 nucleotides align to TRBD1. After removal of 3 bases from V and 7 bases from J, the junction contained 6 bases not matched to a gene. The CDR3 sequence is 16 residues long. The germline CDR1 and CDR2 sequences are SGHKS and YYEKEE (reference sequence). The CDR3 sequence is CASSWYRDRGNSPLHF. The CDR3 nucleotides read TGTGCCAGCAGCTGGTACCGGGACAGGGGGAATTCACCCCTCCACTTT.

The rearrangement links TRBV4-2 to TRBJ2-4; 10 bases are a match to TRBD2. The J segment lost 7 bases and the V segment lost 0 bases, leaving 6 bases of the junction unmatched. CDR3 length: 16 amino acids. Germline CDR1 reads LGHNA; CDR2 reads YNFKEQ. CDR3 sequence reads: CASSQESSGSGNIQYF. The CDR3 DNA is TGTGCCAGCAGCCAAGAATCTAGCGGGAGTGGGAACATTCAGTACTTC.

The chain joins TRBV7-6 to TRBJ1-5; the D gene is possibly TRBD1 (5 bases). V was pared by 2 bases and J by 7 bases, with 15 bases between. This CDR3 is 15 amino acids long. CDR1 is SGHVS, CDR2 FNYEAQ, per germline. CDR3 bases: TGTGCCAGCAGCTTATGGGAGGGGTTGGGGCAGCCCCAGCATTTT. This encodes CASSLWEGLGQPQHF.

The rearrangement links TRBV11-2 to TRBJ2-2; D unresolved. With 0 bases removed from V and 6 bases from J, the gap between germline ends came to 8 bases. The CDR3 extends over 14 amino acids. Per germline, CDR1 SGHAT and CDR2 FQNNGV. In DNA, the CDR3 is TGTGCCAGCAGCTTAGACAGGTCCCCCGGGGAGCTGTTTTTT. It is translated as CASSLDRSPGELFF.

The chain couples TRBV10-3 to TRBJ2-7, with 7 positions matching TRBD2. Germline V gene sequence: CDR1 ENHRY, CDR2 SYGVKD. The V segment lost 6 bases and the J segment 3 bases; nucleotides outside the gene matches: 11. The CDR3 length is 15 residues. For the CDR3, the DNA is TGTGCCATCAGAGACTACCCTAGCGGTCGCTACGAGCAGTACTTC. The encoded protein is CAIRDYPSGRYEQYF.

The chain employs TRBV6-5 and TRBJ1-6; 9 nucleotides agree with TRBD1. Germline values: CDR1 MNHEY, CDR2 SVGAGI. Losses at the gene ends were 2 bases for V and 14 bases for J; bases not matched to a gene: 10. This CDR3 spans 15 amino acids. CDR3 region: CASSYQDRGDKTLHF. The DNA of the CDR3 is TGTGCCAGCAGTTACCAAGACAGGGGGGACAAAACCCTCCACTTT.